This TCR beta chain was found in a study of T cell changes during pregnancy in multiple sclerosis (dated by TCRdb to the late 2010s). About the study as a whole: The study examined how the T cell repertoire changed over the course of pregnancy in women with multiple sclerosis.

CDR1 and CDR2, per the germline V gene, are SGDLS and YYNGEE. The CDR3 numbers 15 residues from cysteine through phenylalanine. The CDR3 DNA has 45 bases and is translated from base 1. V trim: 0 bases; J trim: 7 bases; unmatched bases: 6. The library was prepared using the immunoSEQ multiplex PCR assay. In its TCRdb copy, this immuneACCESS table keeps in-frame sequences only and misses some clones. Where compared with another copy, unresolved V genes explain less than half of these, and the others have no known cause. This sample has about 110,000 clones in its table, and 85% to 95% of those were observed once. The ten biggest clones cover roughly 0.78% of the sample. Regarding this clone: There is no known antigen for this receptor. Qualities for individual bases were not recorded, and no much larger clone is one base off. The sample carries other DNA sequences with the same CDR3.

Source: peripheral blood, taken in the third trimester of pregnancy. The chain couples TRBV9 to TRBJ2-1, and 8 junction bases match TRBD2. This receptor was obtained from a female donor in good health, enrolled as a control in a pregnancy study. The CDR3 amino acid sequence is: CASSVDGGAGNEQFF. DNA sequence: TGTGCCAGCAGCGTAGACGGGGGGGCCGGGAATGAGCAGTTCTTC.